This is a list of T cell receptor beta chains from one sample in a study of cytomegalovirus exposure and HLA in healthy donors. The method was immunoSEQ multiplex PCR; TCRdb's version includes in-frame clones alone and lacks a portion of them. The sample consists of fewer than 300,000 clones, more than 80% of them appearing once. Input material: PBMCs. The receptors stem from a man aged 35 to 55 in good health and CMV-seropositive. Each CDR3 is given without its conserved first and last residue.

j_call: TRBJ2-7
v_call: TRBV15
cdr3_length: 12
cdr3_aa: ATSRGDRVPEQY

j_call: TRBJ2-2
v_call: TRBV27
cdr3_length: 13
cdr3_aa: ASSLGTSGTGELF

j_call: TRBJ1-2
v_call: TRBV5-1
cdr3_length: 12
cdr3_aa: ASSLAGGDYGYT

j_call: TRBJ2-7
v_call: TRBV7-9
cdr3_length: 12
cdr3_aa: ASSPNRGTGEQY

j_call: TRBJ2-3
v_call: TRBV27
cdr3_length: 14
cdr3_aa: ASSPRTGKSTDTQY

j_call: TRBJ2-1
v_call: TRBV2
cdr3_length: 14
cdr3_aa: ASSERGQGFDNEQF

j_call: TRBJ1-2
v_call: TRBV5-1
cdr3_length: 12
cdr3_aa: ASSLDQGAGGYT

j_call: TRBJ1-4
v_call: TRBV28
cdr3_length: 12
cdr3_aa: ASRTSRVVEKLF

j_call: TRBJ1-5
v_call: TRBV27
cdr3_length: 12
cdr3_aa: ASSPGSEGQPQH

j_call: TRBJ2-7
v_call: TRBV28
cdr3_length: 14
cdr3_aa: ASLGTSGYSSYEQY

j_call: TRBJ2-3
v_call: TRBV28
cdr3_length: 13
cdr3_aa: ASSLGEESTDTQY

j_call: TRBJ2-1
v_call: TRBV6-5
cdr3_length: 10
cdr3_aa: ASSRSGNEQF

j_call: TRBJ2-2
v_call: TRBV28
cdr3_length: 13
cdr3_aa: ASSLGGSNTGELF

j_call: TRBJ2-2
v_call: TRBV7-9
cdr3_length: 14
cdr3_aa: ASSLEIRGSTGELF

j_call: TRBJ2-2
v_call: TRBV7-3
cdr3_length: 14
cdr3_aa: ASTSNSGGSTGELF

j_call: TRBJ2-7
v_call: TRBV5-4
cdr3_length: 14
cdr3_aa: ASSIGGGRVSYEQY

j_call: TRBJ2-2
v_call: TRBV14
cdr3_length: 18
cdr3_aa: ASSQVRGLAGHWAPGELF

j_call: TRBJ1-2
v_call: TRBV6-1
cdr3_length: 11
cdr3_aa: ASKRTAAYGYT

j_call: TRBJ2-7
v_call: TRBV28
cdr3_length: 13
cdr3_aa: ASNVGGEVTYEQY

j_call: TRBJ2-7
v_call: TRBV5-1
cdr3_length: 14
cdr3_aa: ASSLLVGGPAYEQY

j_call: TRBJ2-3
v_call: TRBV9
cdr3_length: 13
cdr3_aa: ASSVAGQGMDTQY

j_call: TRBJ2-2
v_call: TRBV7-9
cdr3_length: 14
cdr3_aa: ASSARQGATTGELF